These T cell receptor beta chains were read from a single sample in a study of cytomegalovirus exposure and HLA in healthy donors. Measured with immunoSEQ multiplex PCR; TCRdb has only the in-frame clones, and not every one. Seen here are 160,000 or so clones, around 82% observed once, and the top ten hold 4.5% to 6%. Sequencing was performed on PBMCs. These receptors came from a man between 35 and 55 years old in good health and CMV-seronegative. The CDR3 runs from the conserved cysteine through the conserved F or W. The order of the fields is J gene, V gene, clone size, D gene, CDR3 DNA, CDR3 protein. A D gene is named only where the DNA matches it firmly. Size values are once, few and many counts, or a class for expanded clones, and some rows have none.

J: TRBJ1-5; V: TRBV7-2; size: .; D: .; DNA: TGTGCCAGCAGCTTAGGCTCGGGGGTAAGCTCAAATCAGCCCCAGCATTTT; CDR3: CASSLGSGVSSNQPQHF
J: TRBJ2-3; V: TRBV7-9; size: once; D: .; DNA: TGTTCCAGCACCGCCGCGGGGGATACGCAGTATTTT; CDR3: CSSTAAGDTQYF
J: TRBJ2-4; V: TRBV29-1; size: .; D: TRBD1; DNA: TGCAGCGTTGCGGCCGGGACAGGGTATACAGGCGCCAAAAACATTCAGTACTTC; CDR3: CSVAAGTGYTGAKNIQYF
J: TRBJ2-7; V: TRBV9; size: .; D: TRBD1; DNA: TGTGCCAGCAGCGTAGGTGGGGACAGAATCCGCGAGCAGTACTTC; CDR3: CASSVGGDRIREQYF
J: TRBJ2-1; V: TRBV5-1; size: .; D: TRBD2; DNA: TGCGCCAGCAGCCCTCAGACTAGCGGGAATGAGCAGTTCTTC; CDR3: CASSPQTSGNEQFF
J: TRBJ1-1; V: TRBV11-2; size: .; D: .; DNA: TGTGCCAGCAGCTTCAGGAGCGGGACTGAAGCTTTCTTT; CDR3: CASSFRSGTEAFF
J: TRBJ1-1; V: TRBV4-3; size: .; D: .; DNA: TGCGCCAGCAGTCAAGGGGAGGGGTACGAAGCTTTCTTT; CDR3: CASSQGEGYEAFF
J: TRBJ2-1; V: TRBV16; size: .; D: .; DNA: TGTGCCAGCAGCCCGGGACAAAACAATGAGCAGTTCTTC; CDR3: CASSPGQNNEQFF
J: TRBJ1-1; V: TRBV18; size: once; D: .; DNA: TGTGCCAGCTCACCGTCGGGGGGGAACACTGAAGCTTTCTTT; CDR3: CASSPSGGNTEAFF
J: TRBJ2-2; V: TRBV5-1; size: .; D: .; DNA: TGCGCCAGCAGCTTGGTCGGGGCGAACACCGGGGAGCTGTTTTTT; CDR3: CASSLVGANTGELFF
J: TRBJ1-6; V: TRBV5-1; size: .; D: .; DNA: TGCGCCAGCAGCTTGGGACAGAATCCACCCCTCCACTTT; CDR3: CASSLGQNPPLHF
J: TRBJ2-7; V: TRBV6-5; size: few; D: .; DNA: TGTGCCAGCACCCCCTCGGGACTCGCTTACGAGCAGTACTTC; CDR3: CASTPSGLAYEQYF
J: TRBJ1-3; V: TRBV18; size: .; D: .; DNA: TGTGCCAGCTCACCCGGGAATGGAAACACCATATATTTT; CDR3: CASSPGNGNTIYF
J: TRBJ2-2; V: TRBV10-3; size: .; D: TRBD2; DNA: TGTGCCATCGGGATGACTAGCGGGACAAAACCCGGGGAGCTGTTTTTT; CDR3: CAIGMTSGTKPGELFF
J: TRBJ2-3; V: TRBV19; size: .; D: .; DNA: TGTGCCAGTAGTGTTCGGAGGGCCGCTCTCACAGATACGCAGTATTTT; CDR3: CASSVRRAALTDTQYF
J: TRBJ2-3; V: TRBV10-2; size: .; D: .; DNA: TGCGCCAGCAGTGAGCGGGCAGGGAGGACAGATACGCAGTATTTT; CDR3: CASSERAGRTDTQYF
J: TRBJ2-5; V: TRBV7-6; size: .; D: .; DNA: TGTGCCAGCAGCTCTCTCCAAGAGACCCAGTACTTC; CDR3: CASSSLQETQYF
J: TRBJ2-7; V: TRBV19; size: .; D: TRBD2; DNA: TGTGCCAGTAGTATATCGGGAGCGGGAGCGTACGAGCAGTACTTC; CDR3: CASSISGAGAYEQYF
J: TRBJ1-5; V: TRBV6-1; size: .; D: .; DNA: TGTGCCACCAACCCCAGGGATAATCAGCCCCAGCATTTT; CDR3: CATNPRDNQPQHF
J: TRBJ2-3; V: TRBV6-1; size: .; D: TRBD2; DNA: TGTGCCAGCTCGGGACTAGTGACAGATACGCAGTATTTT; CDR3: CASSGLVTDTQYF
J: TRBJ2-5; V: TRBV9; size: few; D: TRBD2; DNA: TGTGCCAGCAGCGTAGGGGCTAGCGGGGCGCACGTCCAAGAGACCCAGTACTTC; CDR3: CASSVGASGAHVQETQYF
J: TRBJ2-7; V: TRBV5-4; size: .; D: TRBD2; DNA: TGTGCCAGCAGCGGGACTAGCGGTAACTACGAGCAGTACTTC; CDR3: CASSGTSGNYEQYF
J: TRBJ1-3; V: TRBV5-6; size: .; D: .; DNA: TGTGCCAGCAGCTTGGCGGGAAGTAACACCATATATTTT; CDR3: CASSLAGSNTIYF
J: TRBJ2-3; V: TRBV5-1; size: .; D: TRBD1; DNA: TGCGCCAGCAGCCCTGGACAGGAACGGGATACGCAGTATTTT; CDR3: CASSPGQERDTQYF
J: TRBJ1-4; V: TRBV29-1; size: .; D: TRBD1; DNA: TGCAGCGTGGGACAGGGGGTGACTAATGAAAAACTGTTTTTT; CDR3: CSVGQGVTNEKLFF
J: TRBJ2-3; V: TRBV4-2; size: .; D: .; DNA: TGTGCCAGCAGCCAGAAGCTCGAGCACGATACGCAGTATTTT; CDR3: CASSQKLEHDTQYF
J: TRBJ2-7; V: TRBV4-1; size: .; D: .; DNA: TGCGCCAGCAGCCAAGATCTGAGCTACGAGCAGTACTTC; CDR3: CASSQDLSYEQYF
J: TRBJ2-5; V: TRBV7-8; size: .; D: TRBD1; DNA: TGTGCCAGCAGCCCTTACAGGGGTCAAGAGACCCAGTACTTC; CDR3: CASSPYRGQETQYF
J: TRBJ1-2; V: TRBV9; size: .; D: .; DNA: TGTGCCAGCAGCGTAGAGGTGGACAATTCCTATGGCTACACCTTC; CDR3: CASSVEVDNSYGYTF
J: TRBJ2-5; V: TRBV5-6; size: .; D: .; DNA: TGTGCCAGCAGCTTTGGTACGGGTAAACAAGAGACCCAGTACTTC; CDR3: CASSFGTGKQETQYF
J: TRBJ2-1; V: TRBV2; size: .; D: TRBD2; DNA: TGTGCCAGCACCGGGACTAGCGGCTACAATGAGCAGTTCTTC; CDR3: CASTGTSGYNEQFF
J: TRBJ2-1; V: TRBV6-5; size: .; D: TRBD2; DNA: TGTGCCAGCAGTTACGCTGCTGGCGGGGGGGCTTATGAGCAGTTCTTC; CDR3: CASSYAAGGGAYEQFF
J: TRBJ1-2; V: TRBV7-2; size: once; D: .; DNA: TGTGCCAGCAGCTTAGGCGGTCTGGGAGGAGGCTACACCTTC; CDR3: CASSLGGLGGGYTF